This T cell receptor (beta chain) was recorded in a study of early T cells in non-severe SARS-CoV-2 infection. At the level of the study: It was bulk RNA from unsorted whole blood that was sequenced, and the chains were unpaired.

Findings and caveats of the study: The matching step, a VDJdb search, favored anti-spike CD8 responses and missed private and CD4 specificities.

In regard to this clonotype: As yet, its antigen is unknown.

Each single cDNA molecule received a unique molecular identifier. MiXCR was run by TCRdb on the 5' RACE reads, yielding one entry per CDR3 protein. The repertoire holds around 72,000 distinct CDR3 sequences, with roughly 9.1% as singletons. CDR3 length: 15 amino acids. Trimming removed 3 bases from V and 5 bases from J, with 13 bases in between. Germline loops: CDR1 KGHSH, CDR2 LQKENI. The clonotype comes from an adult who was a healthcare worker with PCR-confirmed SARS-CoV-2 infection or an uninfected control (not recorded which). The sequenced sample was whole blood, obtained at baseline. V gene TRBV18 combines with J gene TRBJ2-2; TRBD1 might be the D (6 bases). The CDR3 region has the DNA TGTGCCAGCTCACCTGGGACATCATGGACCGGGGAGCTGTTTTTT. Protein product: CASSPGTSWTGELFF.